This is a list of T cell receptor beta chains from one sample in a study of OX40 agonist ivuxolimab in advanced cancers. TCRdb's copy holds only in-frame clones and misses some; the assay was immunoSEQ multiplex PCR. In the table there are 48,000 or so clones, less than 85% of which are singletons. Sequences were derived from CD4+ or CD8+ T cells sorted from blood, sampled in a trial of the OX40 agonist ivuxolimab. All receptors come from an adult with an advanced solid tumor such as melanoma, head and neck, liver or kidney cancer. The CDR3 runs from the conserved cysteine through the conserved F or W. Clone size appears in some rows only: once, few, many, or a class for an expanded clone.

v_call	clone_size	j_call	cdr3_aa
TRBV10-3	-	TRBJ2-3	CAIGIGDTQYF
TRBV19	-	TRBJ1-5	CASSWGRRDQPQHF
TRBV11-2	-	TRBJ2-2	CASSLDSGELFF
TRBV10-3	-	TRBJ1-1	CAISGRENTEAFF
TRBV7-2	-	TRBJ2-7	CASSLGAVKSSYEQYF
TRBV15	-	TRBJ2-6	CATSRSGVGANVLTF
TRBV6-6	-	TRBJ1-1	CASSYRGTAEAFF
TRBV2	-	TRBJ2-5	CASRRGTGPRETQYF
TRBV7-2	-	TRBJ2-1	CASSLGLDEQFF
TRBV19	-	TRBJ1-2	CASSPGGVGSGYGYTF
TRBV11-1	-	TRBJ2-2	CAIKAVGPGELFF
TRBV5-4	-	TRBJ2-5	CASSFQPIQGEVTQYF
TRBV16	once	TRBJ1-4	CASSQSKGLSTNEKLFF
TRBV19	-	TRBJ2-3	CASSIGLNTDTQYF
TRBV28	-	TRBJ2-5	CASSTRGTQYF
TRBV11-1	-	TRBJ2-2	CASSRTTSNTGELFF
TRBV7-3	-	TRBJ1-1	CASSFSTDTEAFF
TRBV9	-	TRBJ2-5	CASSRGLQETQYF
TRBV30	few	TRBJ2-7	CAWRGLAMEQYF
TRBV7-8	-	TRBJ2-5	CASSFAGLGAGADETQYF
TRBV6-1	-	TRBJ2-1	CASSEAADSSFYNEQFF
TRBV7-2	-	TRBJ2-7	CASSETSGGADEQYF
TRBV5-4	-	TRBJ1-6	CASSTPGSPLHF
TRBV7-9	once	TRBJ1-5	CASSRMGENQPQHF
TRBV9	-	TRBJ1-6	CASSVGAESPLHF
TRBV7-9	-	TRBJ1-2	CASSSRGGSAYGYTF
TRBV7-2	-	TRBJ2-3	CASTADPSTDTQYF
TRBV10-1	-	TRBJ1-1	CASSGAGRDTEAFF
TRBV2	once	TRBJ2-2	CASRVTGGLGELFF
TRBV7-9	-	TRBJ2-5	CASSEAGLGETQYF
TRBV28	once	TRBJ1-6	CASTRQINSPLHF
TRBV15	-	TRBJ2-5	CATENRGRPETQYF
TRBV6-4	-	TRBJ2-3	CASRLRDVAGVTDSTDTQYF
TRBV7-3	few	TRBJ2-2	CASSPLPYTGELFF
TRBV15	-	TRBJ1-6	CATSRTGLESPLHF
TRBV30	-	TRBJ2-7	CAWSLGNSDEQYF
TRBV7-9	-	TRBJ1-2	CASSRSGWSNYGYTF
TRBV5-1	-	TRBJ2-1	CASSTAWGSGSNNEQFF
TRBV27	-	TRBJ1-1	CASSLGGLGEAFF
TRBV7-2	-	TRBJ2-1	CASSLGGAGNEQFF
TRBV27	once	TRBJ2-1	CASSWRGQGLLNEQFF
TRBV9	-	TRBJ2-1	CASGGYLNEQFF
TRBV27	-	TRBJ1-6	CASSTIGARHGLAGLHF
TRBV28	-	TRBJ1-6	CASSLYNPPLHF
TRBV5-1	-	TRBJ2-6	CASSLVLGAGANVLTF
TRBV2	-	TRBJ2-1	CASFGDNEQFF
TRBV6-1	-	TRBJ1-3	CASSQGVGNTIYF
TRBV18	once	TRBJ1-2	CASSPQSHGGGGYGYTF
TRBV5-1	-	TRBJ1-1	CASSAPDRGTEAFF
TRBV10-3	-	TRBJ1-2	CAISGSPGSYGYTF
TRBV11-2	-	TRBJ1-3	CASSLSTGNTIYF
TRBV19	-	TRBJ2-5	CASSRGLAGVGTQYF
TRBV6-5	once	TRBJ2-1	CATGGAGNEQFF
TRBV25-1	-	TRBJ2-3	CASSTPSREYF
TRBV30	-	TRBJ1-1	CAWSGEGNTEAFF
TRBV7-2	-	TRBJ2-1	CASSSGTSGRGEQFF
TRBV27	-	TRBJ2-3	CASSSGGRTDTQYF